This T cell receptor (beta chain) stems from a study of blood T cell repertoires in COVID-19. About the research overall: Both acute and convalescent COVID-19 samples were obtained from the United States, Italy and Spain. Sources were T cells, B-cell-depleted T cells, or PBMCs; the material itself was cDNA or gDNA.

Trimming left V 1 base short and J 2 bases short, with 11 bases between. Germline V lookup: CDR1 SGHDN, CDR2 FVKESK. The CDR3 spans 15 residues. Per the authors' pipeline: Nucleated cell number was recorded as an estimate derived from reference gene primer amplification. Clones were sequenced by immunoSEQ multiplex PCR, and TCRdb holds only the in-frame ones, with some missing. That table is the source of V, J and clone size, and D and trimming were worked out from the DNA. The sample yields fewer than 150,000 clones, about 86% seen once. The chain recombines TRBV14 with TRBJ1-2; unclear D gene. Sequenced: peripheral blood. This clonotype was obtained from a woman in her 50s with acute or convalescent COVID-19. DNA of the CDR3: TGTGCCAGCAGCCAAGTCGGGTCGGAGAACTATGGCTACACCTTC. Translating it yields CASSQVGSENYGYTF.